One and the same sample provided the 27 T cell receptor beta chains below, sequenced in a study of T cell repertoires in ileal Crohn's disease. TCRdb's copy holds only in-frame clones and misses some; the assay was immunoSEQ multiplex PCR. The sample includes 5,500 to 7,000 clones, roughly 80% seen only once; the top ten take approximately 4.3%. The sequenced sample was ileal tissue. Receptor source: an adult with Crohn's disease.

The rearrangement links TRBV5-8 to TRBJ2-1; 8 bases line up with TRBD2. The CDR3 sequence is 15 residues long. From germline, CDR1 is SGHTS and CDR2 YDEGEE. J gave up 9 bases and V 4 bases, and 12 bases lay outside the gene matches. The CDR3 DNA reads TGTGCCAGCAGCCTCACGGGGACTAGAAAGGGTGAGCAGTTCTTC. Translating gives CASSLTGTRKGEQFF.

V usage is TRBV7-2 and J usage is TRBJ2-3, with D maybe TRBD2 (5 bases). CDR3 size: 14 residues. CDR1 is SGHTA and CDR2 is FQGNSA in the germline V gene. V was cut by 4 bases and J by 2 bases, with 10 bases left in between. DNA of the CDR3: TGTGCCAGCAGCTCCAGGACTTACACAGATACGCAGTATTTT. As protein: CASSSRTYTDTQYF.

As for this clone: Other DNA sequences in this specimen translate into the identical CDR3. The chain has TRBV6-5 and TRBJ1-2, with TRBD1 as a possible D gene (5 bases). Deletions cut 0 bases from V and 8 bases from J, with 16 bases between. This CDR3 contains 15 residues. The germline CDR1 and CDR2 sequences are MNHEY and SVGAGI. The CDR3 bases are TGTGCCAGCAGTTACTCGACGGGGGGTCTGTGGGGCTACACCTTC. This gives the protein CASSYSTGGLWGYTF.

The chain uses TRBV7-8 and TRBJ1-1; weak D call: TRBD1 (6 bases). Germline CDR1 and CDR2: SGHVS and FQNEAQ. The length of the CDR3 is 15 residues. V was trimmed by 2 bases and J by 5 bases, leaving 15 bases between them. CDR3 sequence reads: CASSLRSGDRTEAFF. The CDR3 region has the DNA TGTGCCAGCAGCTTAAGGTCAGGGGATCGGACTGAAGCTTTCTTT.

The chain links TRBV2 to TRBJ1-5; 8 bases are shared with TRBD1. J gave up 0 bases and V 6 bases, and 7 bases lay outside the gene matches. Germline V gene sequence: CDR1 SNHLY, CDR2 FYNNEI. This CDR3 contains 16 residues. This CDR3 is CASSGQGFYSNQPQHF. The CDR3 bases are TGTGCCAGCAGCGGACAGGGTTTCTATAGCAATCAGCCCCAGCATTTT.

The chain is built from TRBV11-3 and TRBJ2-1; TRBD2 agrees at 9 bases. CDR1 and CDR2 (germline): SGHNT, YENEEA. This CDR3 has 16 residues. After removal of 6 bases from V and 0 bases from J, the junction contained 6 bases not matched to a gene. DNA for the CDR3: TGTGCCAGCAGTTTCAATAGCGGGGGCTCCTACAATGAGCAGTTCTTC. Its translation: CASSFNSGGSYNEQFF.

The chain couples TRBV28 to TRBJ2-7; unclear D gene. V lost 6 bases, J lost 4 bases, and 16 bases lay in between. The CDR3 loop spans 14 amino acids. The V gene's germline CDR1 is MDHEN and CDR2 SYDVKM. The CDR3 is CASRSKGGKYEQYF. CDR3 DNA sequence: TGTGCCAGCAGATCGAAGGGTGGGAAGTACGAGCAGTACTTC.

A few counts support this clone. Distinct nucleotide sequences in the sample also encode this CDR3. J is TRBJ1-2 and V is TRBV11-2; 8 bases match TRBD1. Germline V gene lookup returns CDR1 SGHAT and CDR2 FQNNGV. The CDR3 length is 14 residues. The trim removed 1 base at V and 4 bases at J, leaving 2 bases unmatched. CDR3 residues: CASSLVQGAYGYTF. For the CDR3, the DNA is TGTGCCAGCAGCTTAGTCCAGGGGGCCTATGGCTACACCTTC.

The chain joins TRBV11-2 to TRBJ2-1, with 13 nucleotides matching TRBD2. This CDR3 contains 18 residues. J was trimmed by 2 bases and V by 5 bases; bases with no gene match: 9. CDR1 is SGHAT and CDR2 is FQNNGV in the germline V gene. The CDR3 region is CASSGGTSGEWAYNEQFF. The CDR3 nucleotides are TGTGCCAGCAGCGGAGGGACTAGCGGGGAATGGGCCTACAATGAGCAGTTCTTC. The entire variable domain, with the rest obtained from reference TRBV11-2 and TRBJ2-1, is as follows: EAGVAQSPRYKIIEKRQSVAFWCNPISGHATLYWYQQILGQGPKLLIQFQNNGVVDDSQLPKDRFSAERLKGVDSTLKIQPAKLEDSAVYLCASSGGTSGEWAYNEQFFGPGTRLTVL.

J is TRBJ2-1 and V is TRBV19; 7 bases map to TRBD2. From germline, CDR1 is LNHDA and CDR2 SQIVND (reference sequence). The J segment lost 3 bases and the V segment lost 2 bases, leaving 4 bases of the junction unmatched. The CDR3 consists of 15 residues. The CDR3 is CASSIKAGFYNEQFF. CDR3 nucleotide sequence: TGTGCCAGTAGTATAAAAGCGGGATTCTACAATGAGCAGTTCTTC.

This sequence joins TRBV2 and TRBJ2-5; 8 nucleotides line up with TRBD2. The CDR3 loop spans 15 amino acids. CDR1 and CDR2 from the germline V gene are SNHLY and FYNNEI. With V trimmed by 7 bases and J by 1 base, 8 bases remained unmatched. The CDR3 here is CASMERELLQETQYF. CDR3 bases: TGTGCCAGCATGGAGCGGGAGCTGCTCCAAGAGACCCAGTACTTC.

This chain joins TRBV11-3 and TRBJ2-7; D is undetermined. Trimming took 1 base from V and 2 from J, leaving 6 bases between them. Germline assignment: CDR1 SGHNT and CDR2 YENEEA. The CDR3 has 13 amino acids. The DNA of the CDR3 is TGTGCCAGCAGCTTAGGACGGACCTACGAGCAGTACTTC. As protein: CASSLGRTYEQYF.

CDR3 nucleotide sequence: TGTGCCAGCTCACCAGTGATCGGGACAGTTAACACCGGGGAGCTGTTTTTT. It is translated as CASSPVIGTVNTGELFF. The chain joins TRBV18 to TRBJ2-2; TRBD1 aligns across 7 bases. After removal of 2 bases from V and 2 bases from J, the junction contained 8 bases not matched to a gene. The germline CDR1 and CDR2 sequences are KGHSH and LQKENI. This CDR3 is 17 amino acids long.

This clone was counted between two and nine times. This chain joins TRBV28 and TRBJ2-7, with D tentatively TRBD1 (6 bases). The CDR3 loop spans 18 amino acids. V lost 6 bases and J 0 bases, leaving 24 bases between the germline ends. Germline values: CDR1 MDHEN, CDR2 SYDVKM. CDR3 amino acids: CASSTAHRDGESSYEQYF. In DNA, the CDR3 is TGTGCCAGCAGCACCGCTCACAGGGATGGGGAAAGCTCCTACGAGCAGTACTTC.

This rearrangement joins TRBV6-1 to TRBJ2-1; D unclear. The CDR3 totals 16 residues. Germline assignment: CDR1 MNHNS and CDR2 SASEGT. V was clipped by 2 bases and J by 0 bases, with 11 bases between them. The CDR3 here is CASSEPQDSSYNEQFF. CDR3 coding DNA: TGTGCCAGCAGTGAACCCCAGGATTCCTCCTACAATGAGCAGTTCTTC.

The chain recombines TRBV29-1 with TRBJ2-1; D remains ambiguous. CDR1 and CDR2 (germline): SQVTM, ANQGSEA. This CDR3 contains 10 residues. With 3 bases removed from V and 10 bases from J, the gap between germline ends came to 7 bases. The CDR3 is CSVDPGEQFF. As DNA, the CDR3 is TGCAGCGTTGATCCGGGCGAGCAGTTCTTC.

The CDR3 nucleotides are TGTGCCAGCAGACCCGTTACTAAGGACAGTTTTCGTGGCTACACCTTC. Amino acids: CASRPVTKDSFRGYTF. The rearrangement links TRBV28 to TRBJ1-2; tentatively, D is TRBD1 (6 bases). Germline assignment: CDR1 MDHEN and CDR2 SYDVKM. The CDR3 has 16 residues. Between the trimmed V and J ends, which lost 6 bases and 7 bases, there was a span of 24 bases.

The chain uses TRBV15 and TRBJ2-1, with D possibly TRBD1 on 5 matching bases. The CDR3 loop spans 15 amino acids. CDR1 and CDR2 from the germline V gene are LNHNV and YYDKDF (reference sequence). V lost 2 bases to trimming and J lost 2 bases, with 10 bases between them. Here the CDR3 reads CATSRQGGAYNEQFF. The CDR3 region has the DNA TGTGCCACCAGCAGACAGGGTGGGGCCTACAATGAGCAGTTCTTC.

The chain is built from TRBV27 and TRBJ2-1; no firm D call. This CDR3 has 11 amino acids. In germline, CDR1 is MNHEY, CDR2 SMNVEV (reference sequence). V lost 2 bases to trimming and J lost 9 bases, with 5 bases between them. Here the CDR3 DNA reads TGTGCCAGCAGTTTACTTAGTGAGCAGTTCTTC. Translation: CASSLLSEQFF.

The chain combines TRBV5-4 with TRBJ2-7, with 9 bases that match TRBD1. V was clipped by 2 bases and J by 1 base; unmatched bases: 4. The length of the CDR3 is 15 residues. CDR1 SGHNT and CDR2 YYREEE come from the germline V gene (reference sequence). The DNA of the CDR3 is TGTGCCAGCAGCTTACCGGGACAGGGATCCTACGAGCAGTACTTC. Translated: CASSLPGQGSYEQYF.

This clone was detected once. The chain combines TRBV25-1 with TRBJ2-2; D unclear. From germline, CDR1 is MGHDK and CDR2 SYGVNS. V was cut by 1 base and J by 6 bases, with 3 bases left in between. The CDR3 contains 12 residues. The CDR3: CASSELAGELFF. The CDR3 DNA is TGTGCCAGCAGTGAATTGGCCGGGGAGCTGTTTTTT.

This sequence joins TRBV18 and TRBJ1-3; D is perhaps TRBD1 (5 bases). Germline CDR1 is KGHSH and CDR2 is LQKENI. With 3 bases removed from V and 2 bases from J, the gap between germline ends came to 14 bases. This CDR3 comprises 16 residues. CDR3 DNA sequence: TGTGCCAGCTCACCCAGACAGAAGTCGGCTGGAAACACCATATATTTT. As protein: CASSPRQKSAGNTIYF.

This clone was detected once. V usage is TRBV28 and J usage is TRBJ1-5; D uncertain. V was cut by 2 bases and J by 3 bases, with 5 bases left in between. The germline gives CDR1 MDHEN, CDR2 SYDVKM. This CDR3 region has 13 residues. CDR3 loop: CASSLQFNQPQHF. The CDR3 coding sequence is TGTGCCAGCAGTTTACAGTTCAATCAGCCCCAGCATTTT.

V gene TRBV19 combines with J gene TRBJ1-5, with D tentatively TRBD1 (6 bases). The germline gives CDR1 LNHDA, CDR2 SQIVND (reference sequence). The germline V and J ends were trimmed by 8 bases and 6 bases, with 20 bases remaining between them. CDR3 length equals 15 residues. In DNA form, the CDR3 reads TGTGCCAGTGTATCGACAGGCTCTGGGGGTCAGCCCCAGCATTTT. This codes for CASVSTGSGGQPQHF.

The genes are TRBV6-1 and TRBJ1-1, with D tentatively TRBD1 (5 bases). The length of the CDR3 is 14 residues. V dropped 2 bases and J dropped 4 bases, with 11 bases sitting between them. CDR1 and CDR2 (germline): MNHNS, SASEGT. For the CDR3, the DNA is TGTGCCAGCAGTGAATCGGGGCCCTCCACTGAAGCTTTCTTT. Protein: CASSESGPSTEAFF.

The chain is built from TRBV28 and TRBJ2-7, with 13 bases fitting TRBD2. Germline loops: CDR1 MDHEN, CDR2 SYDVKM. V lost 6 bases, J lost 3 bases, and 5 bases stayed unmatched. The CDR3 extends over 15 amino acids. CDR3 DNA: TGTGCCAGCAGGGGACTAGCGGGAAACTTCTACGAGCAGTACTTC. It encodes CASRGLAGNFYEQYF. The full variable domain, with the rest looked up from reference TRBV28 and TRBJ2-7, is DVKVTQSSRYLVKRTGEKVFLECVQDMDHENMFWYRQDPGLGLRLIYFSYDVKMKEKGDIPEGYSVSREKKERFSLILESASTNQTSMYLCASRGLAGNFYEQYFGPGTRLTVT.

The chain joins TRBV19 to TRBJ2-5; D is possibly TRBD1 (6 bases). The length of the CDR3 is 14 residues. The V gene's germline CDR1 is LNHDA and CDR2 SQIVND (reference sequence). With 6 bases removed from V and 0 bases from J, the gap between germline ends came to 11 bases. CDR3 in DNA: TGTGCCAGTAGAATGACAGGTTACCAAGAGACCCAGTACTTC. This gives the protein CASRMTGYQETQYF.